This record looks at one T cell receptor beta chain sequence and its context. As yet, its antigen is unknown. This specimen comes from a study of T cell clonotyping in hematopoietic cell transplantation. The CDR3 is made up of 15 amino acids. Germline CDR1 is SGHKS and CDR2 is YYEKEE (reference sequence). With 4 bases clipped from V and 8 bases from J, the junction kept 7 bases outside the gene matches. Method: immunoSEQ multiplex PCR; TCRdb's copy keeps in-frame clones and lacks some. Of around 15,000 clones in the sample, approximately 87% were seen once. General observations from the study: After transplant, recipient diversity fell while pathologically expanded clonotypes grew through day 180. Without cell sorting, CD4 versus CD8 contributions remain unresolved. At the given depth, recipient repertoires were over 95% de novo clonotypes.

This receptor was obtained from a male patient aged 55-69 years who had an allogeneic stem cell transplant from a related donor, so the T cells may come from the graft donor. Some clones in this sample may be carry-over from other donors' samples. Sequencing used PBMCs, obtained 100 days after allogeneic stem cell transplant. The V call is TRBV5-5, the J call TRBJ2-1, with 12 bases fitting TRBD1. The CDR3 DNA follows: TGTGCCAGCAGCACACCGGGACAGGGGGCCTATGAGCAGTTCTTC. Translated, it gives CASSTPGQGAYEQFF.